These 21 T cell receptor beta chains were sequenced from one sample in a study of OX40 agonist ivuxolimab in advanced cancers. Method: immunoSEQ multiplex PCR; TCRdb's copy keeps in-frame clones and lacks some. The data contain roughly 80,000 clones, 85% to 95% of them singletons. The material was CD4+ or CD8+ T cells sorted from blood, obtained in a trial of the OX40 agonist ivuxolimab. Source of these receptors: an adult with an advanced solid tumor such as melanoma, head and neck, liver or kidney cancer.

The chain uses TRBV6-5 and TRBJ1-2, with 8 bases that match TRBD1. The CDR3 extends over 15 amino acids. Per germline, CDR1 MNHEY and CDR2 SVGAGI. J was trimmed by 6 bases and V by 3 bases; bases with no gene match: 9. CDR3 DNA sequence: TGTGCCAGCAGTTATTCGATCCAGGGGGCGAATGGCTACACCTTC. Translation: CASSYSIQGANGYTF.

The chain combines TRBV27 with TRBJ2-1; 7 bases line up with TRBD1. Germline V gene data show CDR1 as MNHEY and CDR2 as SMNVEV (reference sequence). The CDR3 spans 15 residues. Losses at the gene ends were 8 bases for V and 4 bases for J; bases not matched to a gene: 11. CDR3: CASSPAGTAYNEQFF. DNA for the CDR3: TGTGCCAGCTCCCCCGCCGGGACAGCATACAATGAGCAGTTCTTC.

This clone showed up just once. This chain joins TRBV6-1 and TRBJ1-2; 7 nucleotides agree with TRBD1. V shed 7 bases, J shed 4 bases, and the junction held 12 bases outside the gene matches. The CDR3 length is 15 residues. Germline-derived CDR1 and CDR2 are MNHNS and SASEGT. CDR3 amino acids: CASTPPGQAPYGYTF. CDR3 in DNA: TGTGCCAGCACCCCCCCCGGACAGGCCCCCTATGGCTACACCTTC.

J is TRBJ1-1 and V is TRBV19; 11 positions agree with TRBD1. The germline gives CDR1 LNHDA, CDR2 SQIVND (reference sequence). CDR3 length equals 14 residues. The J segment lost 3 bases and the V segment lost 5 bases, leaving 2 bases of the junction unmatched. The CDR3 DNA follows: TGTGCCAGTAGTGGGGACAGGGGGTACACTGAAGCTTTCTTT. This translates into CASSGDRGYTEAFF. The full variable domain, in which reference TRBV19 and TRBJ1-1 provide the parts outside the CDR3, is DGGITQSPKYLFRKEGQNVTLSCEQNLNHDAMYWYRQDPGQGLRLIYYSQIVNDFQKGDIAEGYSVSREKKESFPLTVTSAQKNPTAFYLCASSGDRGYTEAFFGQGTRLTVV.

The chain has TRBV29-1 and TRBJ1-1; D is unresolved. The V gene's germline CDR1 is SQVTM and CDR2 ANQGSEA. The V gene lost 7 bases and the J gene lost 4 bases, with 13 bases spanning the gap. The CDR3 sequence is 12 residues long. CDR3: CSDLTVGTEAFF. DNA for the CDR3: TGCAGCGACCTTACGGTGGGCACTGAAGCTTTCTTT.

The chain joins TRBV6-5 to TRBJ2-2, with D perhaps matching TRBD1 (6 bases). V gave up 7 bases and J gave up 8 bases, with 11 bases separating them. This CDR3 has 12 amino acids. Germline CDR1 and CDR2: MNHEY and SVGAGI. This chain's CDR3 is CASNNGQGELFF. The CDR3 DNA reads TGTGCCAGCAACAACGGACAGGGGGAGCTGTTTTTT.

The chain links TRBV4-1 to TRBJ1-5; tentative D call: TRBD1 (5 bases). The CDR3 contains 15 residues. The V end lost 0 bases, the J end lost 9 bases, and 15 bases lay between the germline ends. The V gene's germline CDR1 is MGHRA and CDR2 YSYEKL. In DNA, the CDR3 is TGCGCCAGCAGCCAAGATTTCGCTCCAGGGCGGCCCCAGCATTTT. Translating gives CASSQDFAPGRPQHF.

The CDR3 sequence: CASSLVQGDTGEQYF. CDR3 sequence (DNA): TGTGCCAGCAGCTTAGTACAGGGGGACACCGGCGAGCAGTACTTC. The V and J genes are TRBV13 and TRBJ2-7; 8 nucleotides match TRBD1. The CDR3 extends over 15 amino acids. With V trimmed by 1 base and J by 6 bases, 8 bases remained unmatched. Germline CDR1 and CDR2: PRHDT and FYEKMQ (reference sequence).

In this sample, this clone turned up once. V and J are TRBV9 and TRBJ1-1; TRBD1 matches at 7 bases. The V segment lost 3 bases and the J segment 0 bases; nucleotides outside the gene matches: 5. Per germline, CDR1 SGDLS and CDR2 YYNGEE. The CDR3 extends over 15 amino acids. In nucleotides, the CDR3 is TGTGCCAGCAGCGCGACAGGGAATTTGAACACTGAAGCTTTCTTT. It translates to CASSATGNLNTEAFF.

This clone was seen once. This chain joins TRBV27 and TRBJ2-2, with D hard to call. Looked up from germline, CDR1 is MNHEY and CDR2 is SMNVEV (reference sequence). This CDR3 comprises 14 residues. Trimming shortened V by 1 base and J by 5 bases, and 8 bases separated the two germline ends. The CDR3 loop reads CASSLWSGTGELFF. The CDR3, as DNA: TGTGCCAGCAGTTTATGGAGTGGAACCGGGGAGCTGTTTTTT.

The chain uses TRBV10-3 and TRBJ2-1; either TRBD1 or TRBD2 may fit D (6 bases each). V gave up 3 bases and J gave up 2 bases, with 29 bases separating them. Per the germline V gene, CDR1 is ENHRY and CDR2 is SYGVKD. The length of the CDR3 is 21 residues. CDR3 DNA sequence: TGTGCCATCAGTGAATACCTCGGGGGCGCCGTGGGTCAAGCAACCTACAATGAGCAGTTCTTC. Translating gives CAISEYLGGAVGQATYNEQFF.

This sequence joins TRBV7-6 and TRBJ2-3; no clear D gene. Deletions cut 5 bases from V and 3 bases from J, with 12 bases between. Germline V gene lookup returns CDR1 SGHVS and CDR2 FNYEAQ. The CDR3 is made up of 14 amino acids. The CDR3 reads CASSRLPGTDTQYF. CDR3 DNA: TGTGCCAGCAGCCGCCTCCCTGGGACAGATACGCAGTATTTT.

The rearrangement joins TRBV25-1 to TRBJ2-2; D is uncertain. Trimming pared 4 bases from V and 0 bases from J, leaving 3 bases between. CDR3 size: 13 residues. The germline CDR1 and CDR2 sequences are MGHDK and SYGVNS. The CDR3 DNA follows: TGTGCCAGCAGTGCGGCGAACACCGGGGAGCTGTTTTTT. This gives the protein CASSAANTGELFF.

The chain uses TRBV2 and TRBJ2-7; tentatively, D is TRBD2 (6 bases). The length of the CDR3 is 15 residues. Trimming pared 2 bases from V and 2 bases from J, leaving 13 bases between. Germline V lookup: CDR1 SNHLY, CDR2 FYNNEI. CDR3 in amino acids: CASSETGRGAYEQYF. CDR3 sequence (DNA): TGTGCCAGCAGTGAAACCGGGAGAGGAGCCTACGAGCAGTACTTC.

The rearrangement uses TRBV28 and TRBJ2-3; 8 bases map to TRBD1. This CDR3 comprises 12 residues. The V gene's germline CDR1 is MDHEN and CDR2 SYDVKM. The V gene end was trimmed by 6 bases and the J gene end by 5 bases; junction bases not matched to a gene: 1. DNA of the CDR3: TGTGCCAGCAGAGACAGGGGAGATACGCAGTATTTT. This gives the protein CASRDRGDTQYF.

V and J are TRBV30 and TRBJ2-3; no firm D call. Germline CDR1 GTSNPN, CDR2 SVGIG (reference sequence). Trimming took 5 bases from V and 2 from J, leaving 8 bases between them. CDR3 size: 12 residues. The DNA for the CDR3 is TGTGCCTGGGACTCTCCCACAGATACGCAGTATTTT. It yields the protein CAWDSPTDTQYF.

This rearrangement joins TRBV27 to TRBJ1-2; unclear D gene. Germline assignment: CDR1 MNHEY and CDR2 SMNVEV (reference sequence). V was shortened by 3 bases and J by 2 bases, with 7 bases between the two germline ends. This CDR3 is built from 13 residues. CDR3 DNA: TGTGCCAGCAGTTTCGGAGGGAACTATGGCTACACCTTC. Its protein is CASSFGGNYGYTF.

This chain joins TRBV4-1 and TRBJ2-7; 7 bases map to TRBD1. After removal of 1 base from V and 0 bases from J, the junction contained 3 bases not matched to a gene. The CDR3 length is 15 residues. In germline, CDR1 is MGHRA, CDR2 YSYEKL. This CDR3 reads CASSQVAGGSYEQYF. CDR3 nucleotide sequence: TGCGCCAGCAGCCAAGTGGCAGGGGGCTCCTACGAGCAGTACTTC.

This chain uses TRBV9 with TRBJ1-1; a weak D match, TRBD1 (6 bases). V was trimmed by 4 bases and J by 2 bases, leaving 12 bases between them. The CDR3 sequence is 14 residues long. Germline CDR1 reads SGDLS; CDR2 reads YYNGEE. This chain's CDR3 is CASSPSGANTEAFF. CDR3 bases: TGTGCCAGCAGCCCATCGGGGGCCAACACTGAAGCTTTCTTT.

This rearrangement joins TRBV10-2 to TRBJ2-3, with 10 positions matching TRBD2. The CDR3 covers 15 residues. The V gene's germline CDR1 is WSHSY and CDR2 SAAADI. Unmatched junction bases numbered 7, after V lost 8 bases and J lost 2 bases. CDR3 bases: TGCGCCAGCCGAGAGACTAGCGGGTACACAGATACGCAGTATTTT. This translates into CASRETSGYTDTQYF.

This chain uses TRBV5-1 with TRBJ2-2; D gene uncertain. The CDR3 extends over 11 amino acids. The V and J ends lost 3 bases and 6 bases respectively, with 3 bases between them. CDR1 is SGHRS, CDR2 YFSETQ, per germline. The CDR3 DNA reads TGCGCCAGCAGCTACGCCGGGGAGCTGTTTTTT. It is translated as CASSYAGELFF.